The present TCR beta chain was sequenced within a study of T cell repertoires in cytomegalovirus infection. At the level of the study: Indicated by public TCR beta signatures were CMV infection and matching HLA type.

Study-wide results and limits: Across the ex vivo response, the dominant clonotypes were HLA-C-restricted CMV-specific TCR beta clonotypes.

TCRdb redid the calling of the reads with MiXCR, one entry per CDR3 protein. The data contain about 20,000 distinct CDR3 sequences, about 42% of them singletons. The CDR3 spans 16 residues. The V end lost 0 bases, the J end lost 0 bases, and 9 bases lay between the germline ends. The germline CDR1 and CDR2 sequences are SGHDN and FVKESK. In its sample, this clonotype was seen many times. Its antigen remains unknown. Here the sequenced sample was CD8+ T cells from cultured PBMCs, taken from culture after CMV antigen stimulation. The clonotype was recovered from a human donor in good health (CMV status not recorded). Some clones in this sample may be carry-over from other donors' samples. This chain connects TRBV14 to TRBJ2-1, with D tentatively TRBD1 (5 bases). The CDR3 nucleotides are TGTGCCAGCAGCCAAGATGAGACAGACTCCTACAATGAGCAGTTCTTC. Translating gives CASSQDETDSYNEQFF.